This T cell receptor (beta chain) appears in the sequencing data of a study of response to subunit inactivated influenza vaccine. Study-wide results and limits: Each seasonal flu vaccination may recruit only limited new T cells, authors suggested.

The sample holds many counts of this clonotype. What it binds is unknown. Trimming took 4 bases from V and 2 from J, leaving 13 bases between them. Germline V gene data show CDR1 as SGHDT and CDR2 as YYEEEE. CDR3 size: 14 residues. From the RT-PCR reads, TCRdb called clonotypes with MiXCR, one entry per CDR3 protein. The data show around 540,000 distinct CDR3 sequences, approximately 12% seen once. The receptor was isolated from a man in his fifties who received an inactivated influenza vaccine. This rearrangement joins TRBV5-6 to TRBJ2-7; D call uncertain. The starting material was PBMCs from blood, obtained on the day of vaccination. CDR3 in amino acids: CASSTTDTTYEQYF. The CDR3 DNA is TGTGCCAGCAGCACTACTGACACGACCTACGAGCAGTACTTC.